This T cell receptor beta chain is from a study of healthy donors' naive CD4 and CD8 T cells. Each TCR library used around 0.5 ug of total RNA and a linear amplification protocol. In the source study's methods: From several healthy donors, approximately 79,000 rearranged TCR alpha transcripts were sequenced. TCRdb re-called the reads with MiXCR, one entry per CDR3 protein. For this entry, the V and J calls and clone size follow TCRdb and not the study's own pipeline. The sample includes about 180,000 distinct CDR3 sequences, about 76% of them seen just once. Study conclusions and caveats: A reported CD4+/CD8+ bias affected most V and J genes in naive cells. Negatively charged CDR3s marked CD8+ lineage; positively charged CDR3s marked CD4+ lineage.

Comments on this clonotype: The antigen is not known.

CD4+CD8-CD45RO-CD45RA+ cells were naive CD4+; CD8+CD4-CD45RA+CD27bright cells were naive CD8+. Germline CDR1 is MNHEY and CDR2 is SMNVEV (reference sequence). V was trimmed by 2 bases and J by 4 bases, leaving 8 bases between them. The CDR3 contains 13 residues. This chain links TRBV27 with TRBJ1-1; D not resolved. The receptor was isolated from a pool of human donors in good health; the sample pools cells from several healthy donors. The sample comprised naive CD4+ and CD8+ T cells sorted from blood, pooled from several donors. CDR3 in amino acids: CASSLQGSTEAFF. The CDR3 coding sequence is TGTGCCAGCAGTTTACAAGGGAGCACTGAAGCTTTCTTT.